A single sample gave rise to the 23 T cell receptor beta chains below, sequenced in a study of OX40 agonist ivuxolimab in advanced cancers. Generated by immunoSEQ multiplex PCR, the TCRdb table keeps only in-frame clones and is missing some. The sample holds under 80,000 clones, around 93% seen once. The specimen comprised CD4+ or CD8+ T cells sorted from blood, sampled in a trial of the OX40 agonist ivuxolimab. The source is an adult with an advanced solid tumor such as melanoma, head and neck, liver or kidney cancer.

The chain has TRBV11-2 and TRBJ1-6, with 7 nucleotides matching TRBD1. This CDR3 has 14 residues. J was trimmed by 10 bases and V by 1 base; bases with no gene match: 4. CDR1 is SGHAT and CDR2 is FQNNGV in the germline V gene. The CDR3 DNA reads TGTGCCAGCAGCTTAGTTACAGGGGACTCACCCCTCCACTTT. Translation: CASSLVTGDSPLHF.

V and J are TRBV28 and TRBJ2-5; the match to TRBD1 covers 7 bases. J lost 4 bases, V lost 4 bases, and 12 bases had no gene match. There are 16 residues in the CDR3. Germline V CDR1 and CDR2: MDHEN, SYDVKM. Here the CDR3 DNA reads TGTGCCAGCAGTTCCAAGACAGGGTGGGTCAGAGAGACCCAGTACTTC. Amino acids: CASSSKTGWVRETQYF.

This chain joins TRBV7-2 and TRBJ1-2, with D possibly matching TRBD1 (5 bases). Germline loops: CDR1 SGHTA, CDR2 FQGNSA. The CDR3 runs 15 residues. Trimming pared 6 bases from V and 8 bases from J, leaving 22 bases between. The CDR3 coding sequence is TGTGCCAGCAGGCAAAAAACGGGGGAGTTAGGGGGCTACACCTTC. It translates to CASRQKTGELGGYTF. Full variable domain (remainder filled in from reference TRBV7-2 and TRBJ1-2): GAGVSQSPSNKVTEKGKDVELRCDPISGHTALYWYRQSLGQGLEFLIYFQGNSAPDKSGLPSDRFSAERTGGSVSTLTIQRTQQEDSAVYLCASRQKTGELGGYTFGSGTRLTVV.

The gene calls are TRBV29-1 and TRBJ2-1; 8 nucleotides align to TRBD1. Losses at the gene ends were 5 bases for V and 10 bases for J; bases not matched to a gene: 10. The CDR3 runs to 13 residues. Germline V gives CDR1 SQVTM, CDR2 ANQGSEA. The CDR3 spells CSVHGQGAREQFF. CDR3 coding DNA: TGCAGCGTTCACGGGCAGGGGGCGAGGGAGCAGTTCTTC.

The rearrangement links TRBV5-8 to TRBJ1-5; D gene uncertain. The CDR3 runs to 15 residues. The ends were cut back, 2 bases at V and 0 bases at J, with 9 bases in the middle. Germline V gene data show CDR1 as SGHTS and CDR2 as YDEGEE. The CDR3 region has the DNA TGTGCCAGCAGCTTATCGACGGATAGCAATCAGCCCCAGCATTTT. This sequence encodes CASSLSTDSNQPQHF.

This chain connects TRBV4-1 to TRBJ1-4; D not certain. Germline CDR1 MGHRA, CDR2 YSYEKL. V was shortened by 3 bases and J by 5 bases, with 13 bases between the two germline ends. The CDR3 has 15 amino acids. The CDR3 DNA sequence: TGCGCCAGCAGCCAGACCCCACGGGAAAATGAAAAACTGTTTTTT. Its protein product is CASSQTPRENEKLFF.

The chain is built from TRBV6-1 and TRBJ1-5; D is undetermined. Trimming took off 1 base at V and 7 bases at J, with 8 bases between the two ends. This CDR3 contains 13 residues. CDR1 MNHNS and CDR2 SASEGT come from the germline V gene. The CDR3 here is CASSEGWRQPQHF. The CDR3 DNA sequence: TGTGCCAGCAGTGAAGGCTGGAGGCAGCCCCAGCATTTT.

This chain joins TRBV28 and TRBJ1-1; D is perhaps TRBD1 (6 bases). This CDR3 is built from 15 residues. V was cut by 2 bases and J by 1 base, with 11 bases left in between. Germline assignment: CDR1 MDHEN and CDR2 SYDVKM. The CDR3 sequence is CASSLGGGGNTEAFF. The CDR3 coding sequence is TGTGCCAGCAGTTTAGGGGGCGGTGGGAACACTGAAGCTTTCTTT.

The chain couples TRBV5-4 to TRBJ2-5; D is possibly TRBD2 (6 bases). The CDR3 totals 13 residues. Trimming cost V 4 bases and J 2 bases, with 9 bases left between them. Germline assignment: CDR1 SGHNT and CDR2 YYREEE (reference sequence). CDR3 DNA sequence: TGTGCCAGCAGCACCGGAGGGCAAGAGACCCAGTACTTC. Translation: CASSTGGQETQYF.

The chain joins TRBV9 to TRBJ2-1; D not certain. Germline loops: CDR1 SGDLS, CDR2 YYNGEE. The V and J ends lost 0 bases and 4 bases respectively, with 8 bases between them. This CDR3 comprises 14 residues. CDR3 residues: CASSVEAGYNEQFF. CDR3 in DNA: TGTGCCAGCAGCGTAGAGGCAGGTTACAATGAGCAGTTCTTC.

The chain recombines TRBV5-1 with TRBJ2-5; perhaps TRBD2 as D (7 bases). Trimming shortened V by 6 bases and J by 5 bases, and 14 bases separated the two germline ends. Germline CDR1 SGHRS, CDR2 YFSETQ. The CDR3 runs to 13 residues. CDR3 residues: CASTYEGGETQYF. In DNA, the CDR3 is TGCGCCAGCACTTACGAGGGGGGGGAGACCCAGTACTTC.

The rearrangement uses TRBV9 and TRBJ1-3; D unclear. The germline gives CDR1 SGDLS, CDR2 YYNGEE. The CDR3 has 16 residues. V lost 3 bases and J 0 bases, leaving 13 bases between the germline ends. CDR3: CASSEGDTFSGNTIYF. The CDR3 nucleotides are TGTGCCAGCAGCGAGGGCGACACCTTCTCTGGAAACACCATATATTTT. The full variable domain, completed using reference TRBV9 and TRBJ1-3, is DSGVTQTPKHLITATGQRVTLRCSPRSGDLSVYWYQQSLDQGLQFLIQYYNGEERAKGNILERFSAQQFPDLHSELNLSSLELGDSALYFCASSEGDTFSGNTIYFGEGSWLTVV.

V is TRBV5-1 and J is TRBJ1-1; no firm D call. Trimming shortened V by 4 bases and J by 4 bases, and 11 bases separated the two germline ends. The CDR3 is 13 amino acids. Germline lookup yields CDR1 SGHRS and CDR2 YFSETQ. The CDR3 DNA sequence: TGCGCCAGCAGCCTACCGGAGCTCACTGAAGCTTTCTTT. Its translation is CASSLPELTEAFF.

The J gene is TRBJ2-3, the V gene TRBV6-5; D gene uncertain. Germline assignment: CDR1 MNHEY and CDR2 SVGAGI. Trimming removed 6 bases from V and 2 bases from J, with 15 bases in between. This CDR3 is 15 amino acids long. The DNA for the CDR3 is TGTGCCAGCAGACCCCGGGCATCCTTCACAGATACGCAGTATTTT. Its protein product is CASRPRASFTDTQYF.

The chain's CDR3 is CASSIGSANNSPLHF. The CDR3 DNA reads as TGTGCCAGCAGTATTGGCTCAGCTAATAATTCACCCCTCCACTTT. This chain joins TRBV6-1 and TRBJ1-6, with D hard to call. From germline, CDR1 is MNHNS and CDR2 SASEGT. The CDR3 totals 15 residues. The ends were cut back, 5 bases at V and 5 bases at J, with 13 bases in the middle.

CDR3 nucleotide sequence: TGTGCCTGGAGTGTACTGGGACAGGGGACTTCACCCCTCCACTTT. Amino acid sequence: CAWSVLGQGTSPLHF. The chain employs TRBV30 and TRBJ1-6; TRBD1 agrees at 10 bases. J was trimmed by 9 bases and V by 0 bases; bases with no gene match: 5. CDR3 length: 15 residues. From germline, CDR1 is GTSNPN and CDR2 SVGIG (reference sequence). Complete variable domain (other parts from reference TRBV30 and TRBJ1-6): SQTIHQWPATLVQPVGSPLSLECTVEGTSNPNLYWYRQAAGRGLQLLFYSVGIGQISSEVPQNLSASRPQDRQFILSSKKLLLSDSGFYLCAWSVLGQGTSPLHFGNGTRLTVT.

This rearrangement joins TRBV7-9 to TRBJ2-7; D possibly matches TRBD1 or TRBD2 (5 bases each). This CDR3 spans 17 amino acids. From germline, CDR1 is SEHNR and CDR2 FQNEAQ (reference sequence). Trimming left V 3 bases short and J 3 bases short, with 21 bases between. CDR3 protein: CASSFTVGRQRGYEQYF. The CDR3 coding sequence is TGTGCCAGCAGCTTTACCGTAGGACGACAGAGGGGCTACGAGCAGTACTTC.

The J gene is TRBJ2-7, the V gene TRBV28, with TRBD2 matching 7 bases. Germline CDR1 is MDHEN and CDR2 is SYDVKM. The V and J ends lost 6 bases and 4 bases, in that order; junction bases with no gene match: 12. The CDR3 loop spans 15 amino acids. This CDR3 is CASSHPGREGYEQYF. The CDR3 coding sequence is TGTGCCAGCAGCCACCCAGGAAGGGAGGGATACGAGCAGTACTTC.

This sequence joins TRBV30 and TRBJ2-5, with D possibly matching TRBD2 (6 bases). Germline V gene sequence: CDR1 GTSNPN, CDR2 SVGIG (reference sequence). The V and J ends lost 3 bases and 3 bases respectively, with 14 bases between them. The length of the CDR3 is 14 residues. The CDR3 bases are TGTGCCTGGAGCGGGGGTGGAGGGAAAGAGACCCAGTACTTC. Amino acid sequence: CAWSGGGGKETQYF.

The chain couples TRBV5-6 to TRBJ1-1, with 9 positions matching TRBD1. Germline CDR1 and CDR2: SGHDT and YYEEEE. J was trimmed by 5 bases and V by 5 bases; bases with no gene match: 7. CDR3 length: 14 amino acids. The CDR3 sequence is CASRKQGARTEAFF. CDR3 sequence (DNA): TGTGCCAGCAGGAAACAGGGGGCGCGGACTGAAGCTTTCTTT.

This clone was found a few times. The chain joins TRBV7-2 to TRBJ1-3, with unresolved D. With 5 bases removed from V and 8 bases from J, the gap between germline ends came to 16 bases. CDR1 SGHTA and CDR2 FQGNSA come from the germline V gene. CDR3 length: 14 amino acids. The CDR3 coding sequence is TGTGCCAGCAGCAACGGACCGTATGGGTACACCATATATTTT. Translated: CASSNGPYGYTIYF.

This clone is a singleton in its sample. The J gene is TRBJ1-5, the V gene TRBV27; D not resolved. The ends were cut back, 5 bases at V and 0 bases at J, with 11 bases in the middle. There are 15 residues in the CDR3. CDR1 MNHEY and CDR2 SMNVEV come from the germline V gene (reference sequence). The DNA for the CDR3 is TGTGCCAGCAGTCCAAGGGTTGATAGCAATCAGCCCCAGCATTTT. Translating it yields CASSPRVDSNQPQHF.

The J gene is TRBJ2-3, the V gene TRBV30; D is perhaps TRBD1 (6 bases). The CDR3 extends over 13 amino acids. With 0 bases removed from V and 4 bases from J, the gap between germline ends came to 8 bases. CDR1 is GTSNPN and CDR2 is SVGIG in the germline V gene (reference sequence). In DNA, the CDR3 is TGTGCCTGGAGTGTACAGGGAGCAGATACGCAGTATTTT. Translated: CAWSVQGADTQYF.